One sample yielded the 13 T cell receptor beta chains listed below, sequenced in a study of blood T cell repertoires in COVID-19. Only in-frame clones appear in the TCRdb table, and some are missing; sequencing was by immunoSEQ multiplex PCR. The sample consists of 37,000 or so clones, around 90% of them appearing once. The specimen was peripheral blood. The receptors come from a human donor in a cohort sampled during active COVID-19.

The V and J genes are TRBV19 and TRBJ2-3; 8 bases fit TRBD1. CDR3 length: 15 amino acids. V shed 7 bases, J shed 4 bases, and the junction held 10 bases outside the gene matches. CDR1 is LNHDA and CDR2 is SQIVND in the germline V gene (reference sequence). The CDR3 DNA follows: TGTGCCAGTACCCAGCCAGGGGGCAATGCAGATACGCAGTATTTT. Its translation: CASTQPGGNADTQYF.

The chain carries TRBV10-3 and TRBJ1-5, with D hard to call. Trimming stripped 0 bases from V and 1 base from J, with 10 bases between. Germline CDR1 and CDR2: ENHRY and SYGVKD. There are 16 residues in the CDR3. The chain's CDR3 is CAISESSGGSNQPQHF. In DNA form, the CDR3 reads TGTGCCATCAGTGAGTCCAGCGGTGGGAGCAATCAGCCCCAGCATTTT.

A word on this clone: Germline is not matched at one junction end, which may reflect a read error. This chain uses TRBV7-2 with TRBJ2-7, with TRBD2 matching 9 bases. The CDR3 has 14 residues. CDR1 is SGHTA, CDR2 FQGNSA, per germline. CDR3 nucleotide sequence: TGTGCCAGCAGGTTAGCGGGAGAGCTCTACGAGCAGTACTTC. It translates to CASRLAGELYEQYF.

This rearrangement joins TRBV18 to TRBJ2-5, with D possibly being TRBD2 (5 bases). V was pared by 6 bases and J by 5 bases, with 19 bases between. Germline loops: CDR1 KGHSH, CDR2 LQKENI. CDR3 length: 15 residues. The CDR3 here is CASSPQMGVKETQYF. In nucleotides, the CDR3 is TGTGCCAGCTCCCCTCAGATGGGAGTAAAGGAGACCCAGTACTTC.

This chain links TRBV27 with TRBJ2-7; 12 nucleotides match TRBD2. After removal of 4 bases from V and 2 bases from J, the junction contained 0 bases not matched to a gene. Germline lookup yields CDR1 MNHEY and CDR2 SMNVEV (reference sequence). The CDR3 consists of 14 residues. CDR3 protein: CASSWTSGTYEQYF. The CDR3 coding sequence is TGTGCCAGCAGTTGGACTAGCGGGACCTACGAGCAGTACTTC.

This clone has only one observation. CDR3 nucleotide sequence: TGCGCCAGCAGCCCGGACATAACTGTCACTGAAGCTTTCTTT. Translated: CASSPDITVTEAFF. The chain is built from TRBV5-1 and TRBJ1-1, with D perhaps matching TRBD1 (5 bases). The CDR3 has 14 amino acids. From germline, CDR1 is SGHRS and CDR2 YFSETQ. Deletions cut 4 bases from V and 4 bases from J, with 14 bases between.

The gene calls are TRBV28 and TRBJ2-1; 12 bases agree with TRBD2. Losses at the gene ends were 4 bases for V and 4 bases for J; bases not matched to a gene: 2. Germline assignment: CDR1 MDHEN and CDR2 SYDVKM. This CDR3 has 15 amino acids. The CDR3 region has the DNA TGTGCCAGCAGTTACGGACTAGCGGGGTACAATGAGCAGTTCTTC. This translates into CASSYGLAGYNEQFF.

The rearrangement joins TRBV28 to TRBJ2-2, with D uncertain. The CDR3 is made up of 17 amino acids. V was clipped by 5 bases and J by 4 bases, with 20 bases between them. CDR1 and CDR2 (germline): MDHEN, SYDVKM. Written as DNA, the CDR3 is TGTGCCAGCAGTCTTCCCCATGCTAGAGTGGGCACCGGGGAGCTGTTTTTT. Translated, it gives CASSLPHARVGTGELFF.

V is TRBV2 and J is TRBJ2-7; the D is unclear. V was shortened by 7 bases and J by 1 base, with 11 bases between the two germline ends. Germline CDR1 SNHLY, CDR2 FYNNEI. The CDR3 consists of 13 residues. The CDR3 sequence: CASMLTESYEQYF. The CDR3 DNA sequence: TGTGCCAGCATGTTGACTGAATCCTACGAGCAGTACTTC.

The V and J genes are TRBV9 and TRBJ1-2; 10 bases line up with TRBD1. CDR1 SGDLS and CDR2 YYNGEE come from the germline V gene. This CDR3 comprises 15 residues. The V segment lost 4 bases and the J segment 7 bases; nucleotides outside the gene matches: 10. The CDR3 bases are TGTGCCAGCAGCCCACGGGACAGGGGAGGGTTTGGCTACACCTTC. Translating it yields CASSPRDRGGFGYTF.

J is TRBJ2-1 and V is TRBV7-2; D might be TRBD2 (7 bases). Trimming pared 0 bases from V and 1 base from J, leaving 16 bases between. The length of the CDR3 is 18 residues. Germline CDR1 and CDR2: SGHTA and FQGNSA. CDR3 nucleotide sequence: TGTGCCAGCAGCTTAGCAGCTAGCGGAGGGGGGTCCTACAATGAGCAGTTCTTC. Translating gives CASSLAASGGGSYNEQFF.

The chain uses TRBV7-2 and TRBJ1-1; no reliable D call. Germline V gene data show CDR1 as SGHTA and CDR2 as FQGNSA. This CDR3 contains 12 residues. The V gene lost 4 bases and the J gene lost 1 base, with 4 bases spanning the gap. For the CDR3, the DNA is TGTGCCAGCAGCTCCAGGAACACTGAAGCTTTCTTT. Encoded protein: CASSSRNTEAFF.

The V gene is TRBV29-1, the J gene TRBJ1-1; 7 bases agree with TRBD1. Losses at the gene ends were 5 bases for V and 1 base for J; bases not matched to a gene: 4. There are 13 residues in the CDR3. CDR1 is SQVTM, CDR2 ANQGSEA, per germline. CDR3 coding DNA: TGCAGCGTTTCAGGGGGAGCGAACACTGAAGCTTTCTTT. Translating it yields CSVSGGANTEAFF.